This TCR beta chain is drawn from a study of OX40 agonist ivuxolimab in advanced cancers. With regard to the full study: Ivuxolimab, which targeted the costimulatory receptor OX40 (CD134), was an agonistic, fully human IgG2 monoclonal antibody. Three dose-escalation patients achieved partial responses, one with hepatocellular carcinoma and two with cutaneous melanoma. The point of sequencing TCRbeta in the periphery was to test whether ivuxolimab changed TCR sequence diversity and drove clonal T-cell expansion. Intravenous ivuxolimab was administered to patients every 2 weeks at six dose levels: 0.01, 0.1, 0.3, 1.5, 3 and 10 mg/kg. Of the roughly 52 dose-escalation patients, hepatocellular carcinoma was present in roughly 19, melanoma in about 15, renal cell carcinoma in 9 and head and neck cancer in 9. The paper describes the monotherapy dose-escalation part (N of about 52 patients) of the phase I trial of ivuxolimab. Patients were allowed to have had prior anti-PD-1, anti-PD-L1 or anti-CTLA-4 therapy, and approximately 41% of the dose-escalation patients had previously received checkpoint inhibitors. In the dose-escalation cohort, 70% to 85% of patients were male, and the mean age was roughly 60 years, with a range of roughly 20 to 80.

Results the study describes overall, beyond this receptor: Partial responders in the 0.1-3.0 mg/kg groups had among the lowest normalized peripheral clonal expansion, especially among CD8+ T cells. Low levels of normalized T-cell clonal expansion were also shown by some nonresponding patients. At doses from 0.1 to 3.0 mg/kg, clonal expansion was seen in both CD4+ and CD8+ blood T cells between baseline and week 6. The antigen specificity of the peripheral T cells that underwent clonal expansion was not determined. After ivuxolimab, expanded clones were on average more numerous among CD8+ T cells than among CD4+ T cells.

For sequencing of the TCRbeta CDR3 region, genomic DNA was extracted from the sorted cells. The immunoSEQ Assay was used to sequence the TCRbeta CDR3 regions. This is the immuneACCESS table as TCRdb keeps it, with only in-frame sequences that have V and J called. A part of the clones is gone; compared with another copy, unresolved V genes explain less than half, and the rest is unexplained. The sample contains tens of thousands of clones, approximately 79% of them found a single time. 6% to 8% of the sample is held by the ten biggest clonotypes. In regard to this clone: The target of this receptor is not known. No per-base quality is available; no much larger clone lies one base away.

Patients with a history of autoimmune disease or receiving systemic immunosuppression were excluded from the trial. Peripheral blood for TCR sequencing was collected from all dose cohorts at baseline, on cycle 4 day 1, and on cycle 7 day 1. The samples were taken from a phase I, first-in-human, multicenter, open-label dose-escalation trial of ivuxolimab. Adults with locally advanced or metastatic head and neck squamous cell, hepatocellular, melanoma or renal cell carcinoma were enrolled in the trial. Before TCR sequencing, CD4+ and CD8+ T cells were separately sorted from peripheral blood. The source of this sequence is an adult with an advanced solid tumor such as melanoma, head and neck, liver or kidney cancer. The source material was CD4+ or CD8+ T cells sorted from blood, sampled in a trial of the OX40 agonist ivuxolimab.

The encoded CDR3 is CSAFDRDGYTF. The DNA is as follows: TGCAGTGCTTTCGACAGGGATGGCTACACCTTC. The chain uses TRBV20-1 and TRBJ1-2; 7 central nucleotides agree with TRBD1. Looking up the germline V gene (reference sequence) yields CDR1 DFQATT and CDR2 SNEGSKA. The CDR3, from cysteine to phenylalanine, totals 11 residues. Only the CDR3 region is kept as DNA, spanning 33 bases read in frame from base 1. Trimmed from V: 5 bases; trimmed from J: 6 bases; junction bases lacking a gene match: 3.